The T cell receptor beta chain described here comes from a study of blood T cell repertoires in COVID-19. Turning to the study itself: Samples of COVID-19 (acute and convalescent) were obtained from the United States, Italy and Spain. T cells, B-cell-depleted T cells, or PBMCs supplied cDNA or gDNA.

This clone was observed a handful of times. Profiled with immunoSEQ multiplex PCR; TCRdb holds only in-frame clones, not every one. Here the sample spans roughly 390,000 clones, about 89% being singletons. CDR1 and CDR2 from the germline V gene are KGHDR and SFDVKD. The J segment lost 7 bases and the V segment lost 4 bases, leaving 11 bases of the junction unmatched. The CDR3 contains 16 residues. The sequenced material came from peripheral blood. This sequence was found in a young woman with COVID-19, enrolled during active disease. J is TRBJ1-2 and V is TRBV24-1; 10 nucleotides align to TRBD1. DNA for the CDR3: TGTGCCACCAGTGACGCCGGGACAGGGGCCCGCATTGGCTACACCTTC. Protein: CATSDAGTGARIGYTF.